One sample yielded the 2 T cell receptor beta chains listed below, sequenced in a study of cytomegalovirus exposure and HLA in healthy donors. This PCR relied on a set of 60 Vbeta primers and 13 Jbeta primers. Clones were sequenced by immunoSEQ multiplex PCR, and TCRdb holds only the in-frame ones, with some missing. The data contain under 200,000 clones, 62% of them seen just once; the ten biggest clones take up around 3.2%. The sequencing input was PBMCs. These receptors were obtained from a man aged 35 to 55 in good health and CMV-seronegative.

The genes are TRBV27 and TRBJ2-1; the match to TRBD1 covers 7 bases. V was pared by 6 bases and J by 2 bases, with 4 bases of the junction left unmatched. The CDR3 extends over 14 amino acids. CDR1 is MNHEY and CDR2 is SMNVEV in the germline V gene (reference sequence). CDR3 protein: CASSIQGTYNEQFF. The CDR3 region has the DNA TGTGCCAGCAGCATACAGGGGACCTACAATGAGCAGTTCTTC.

This rearrangement joins TRBV7-2 to TRBJ2-1, with TRBD2 matching over 11 bases. There are 16 residues in the CDR3. Trimming cost V 1 base and J 6 bases; bases outside gene matches: 5. Germline loops: CDR1 SGHTA, CDR2 FQGNSA. CDR3 sequence: CASSLVIAGGGNEQFF. The DNA for the CDR3 is TGTGCCAGCAGCTTAGTGATAGCGGGAGGGGGCAATGAGCAGTTCTTC.